This TCR beta chain was profiled in a study of shared clonotypes between healthy human individuals. Study-wide findings and caveats: Genetic and exposure-history diversity was limited by the small donor number. It was the non-shared clonotypes that had lower generation probabilities than clonotypes shared by all four donors. Naive subsets generally exceeded memory subsets in estimated richness.

Details on this clone: Its antigen is not known.

Sequenced by immunoSEQ multiplex PCR; TCRdb stores in-frame clones only, minus some. The sample records roughly 1,500,000 clones, roughly 98.5% being singletons. Participating donors were healthy, HIV-negative adults free of recent acute infections or vaccinations. CDR3 length equals 15 residues. CDR1 SGDLS and CDR2 YYNGEE come from the germline V gene. Trimming removed 2 bases from V and 0 bases from J, with 10 bases in between. The sequence was obtained from a man younger than 45 in good health. The chain employs TRBV9 and TRBJ2-3; no reliable D call. Sequencing was carried out using naive CD4+ T cells sorted from blood. Subset noted: CD45RA+ positively selected. In nucleotides, the CDR3 is TGTGCCAGCAGCGTTTCCGCTCATAGCACAGATACGCAGTATTTT. This codes for CASSVSAHSTDTQYF.